This T cell receptor (beta chain) emerged from a study of vaccination effects on CD4 cells after COVID-19. Study as a whole: ViraFEST assay sequencing came after antigen-specific CD4+ T cells were expanded with viral peptide pools.

Concerning this clone: The antigen is unknown.

The CDR3 extends over 11 amino acids. Per the germline V gene, CDR1 is SNHLY and CDR2 is FYNNEI. Trimming took off 6 bases at V and 8 bases at J, with 10 bases between the two ends. Using immunoSEQ multiplex PCR, the repertoire was profiled, and TCRdb retains in-frame clones only, with some absent. The sample contains about 66,000 clones, approximately 79% of which appear only once. The authors isolated CD4+ T cells after approximately 9 days of culture. Participants each got two BNT162b2 or mRNA-1273 vaccine doses. Neither prior SARS-CoV-2 infection nor positive nucleocapsid antibodies were present in the vaccine recipients.

This sequence was found in a human donor who received a COVID-19 vaccine. Source: CD4+ T cells from PBMCs cultured without peptide, taken after COVID-19 vaccination. The chain uses TRBV2 and TRBJ1-2, with D uncertain. CDR3 bases: TGTGCCAGCAGCCTAATAGGAGGCTACACCTTC. It specifies CASSLIGGYTF.